The clone carrying this TCR beta chain was found a few times. The target antigen is unknown. The data originate from a study of T cell repertoires in cytomegalovirus infection. Across the whole study: Indications of both CMV infection and matching HLA type were provided by public TCR beta signatures.

Germline V gene lookup returns CDR1 SGHVS and CDR2 FQNEAQ. V was shortened by 6 bases and J by 8 bases, with 16 bases between the two germline ends. This CDR3 is built from 13 residues. Overall study findings and caveats: The ex vivo response was dominated by HLA-C-restricted CMV-specific TCR beta clonotypes. Summed frequency of shared TCR beta families picked out CMV carriers who also had the relevant HLA.

Each CDR3 protein is one row after TCRdb ran MiXCR on the reads. The sample contains about 740,000 distinct CDR3 sequences, about a third of which appear only once. This chain uses TRBV7-8 with TRBJ1-2, with a possible D match to TRBD1 (5 bases). The origin of this receptor is a human donor in good health (CMV status not recorded). Some clones in this sample may be carry-over from other donors' samples. The sample consisted of PBMCs. In DNA, the CDR3 is TGTGCCAGCAGTTTGGGACTGAGGACCGGCTACACCTTC. Encoded protein: CASSLGLRTGYTF.